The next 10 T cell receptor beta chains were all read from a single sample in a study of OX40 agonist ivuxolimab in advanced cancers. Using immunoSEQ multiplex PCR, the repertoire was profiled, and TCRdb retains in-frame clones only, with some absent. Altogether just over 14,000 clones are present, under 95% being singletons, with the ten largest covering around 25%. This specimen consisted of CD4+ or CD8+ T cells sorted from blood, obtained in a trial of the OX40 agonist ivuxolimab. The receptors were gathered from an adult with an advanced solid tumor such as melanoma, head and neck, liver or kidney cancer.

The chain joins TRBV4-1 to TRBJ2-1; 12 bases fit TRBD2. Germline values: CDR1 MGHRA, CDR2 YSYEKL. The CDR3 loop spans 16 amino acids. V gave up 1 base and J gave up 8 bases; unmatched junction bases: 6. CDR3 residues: CASSQGLAGGGDEQFF. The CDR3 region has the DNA TGCGCCAGCAGCCAAGGCCTAGCGGGAGGGGGCGATGAGCAGTTCTTC.

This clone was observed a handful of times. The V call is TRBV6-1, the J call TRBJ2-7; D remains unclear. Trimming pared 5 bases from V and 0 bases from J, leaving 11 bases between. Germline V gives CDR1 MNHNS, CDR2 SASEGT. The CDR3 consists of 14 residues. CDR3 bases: TGTGCCAGCAGTTATCGTGAGAACTCCTACGAGCAGTACTTC. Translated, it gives CASSYRENSYEQYF.

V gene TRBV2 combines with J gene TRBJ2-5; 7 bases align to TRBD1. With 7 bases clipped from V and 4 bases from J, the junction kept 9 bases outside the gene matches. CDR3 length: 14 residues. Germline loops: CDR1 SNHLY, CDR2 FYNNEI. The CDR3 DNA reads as TGTGCCAGCATAAGGGTAGACAGGGCAGAGACCCAGTACTTC. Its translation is CASIRVDRAETQYF.

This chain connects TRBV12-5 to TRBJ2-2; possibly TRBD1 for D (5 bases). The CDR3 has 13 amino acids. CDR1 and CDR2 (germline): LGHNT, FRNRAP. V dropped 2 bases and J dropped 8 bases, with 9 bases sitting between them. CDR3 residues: CASGLQGWGELFF. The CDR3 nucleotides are TGTGCTAGTGGTTTGCAGGGTTGGGGGGAGCTGTTTTTT.

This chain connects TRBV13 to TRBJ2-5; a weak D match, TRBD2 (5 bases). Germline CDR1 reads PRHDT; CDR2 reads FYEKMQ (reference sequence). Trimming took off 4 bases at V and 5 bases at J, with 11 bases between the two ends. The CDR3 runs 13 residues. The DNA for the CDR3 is TGTGCCAGCAGCTCCGGGATAGTGGAGACCCAGTACTTC. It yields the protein CASSSGIVETQYF.

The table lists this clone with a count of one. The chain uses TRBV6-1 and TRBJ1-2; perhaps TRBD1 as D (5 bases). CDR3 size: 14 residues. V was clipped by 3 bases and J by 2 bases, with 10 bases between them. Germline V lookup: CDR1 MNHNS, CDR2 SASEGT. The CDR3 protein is CASSEQGLNYGYTF. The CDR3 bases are TGTGCCAGCAGTGAGCAGGGCCTAAACTATGGCTACACCTTC.

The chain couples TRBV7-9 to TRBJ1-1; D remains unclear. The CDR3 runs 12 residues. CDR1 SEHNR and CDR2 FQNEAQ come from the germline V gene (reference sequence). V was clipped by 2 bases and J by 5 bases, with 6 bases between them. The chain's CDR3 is CASSLLVTEAFF. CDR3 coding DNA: TGTGCCAGCAGCTTATTGGTAACTGAAGCTTTCTTT. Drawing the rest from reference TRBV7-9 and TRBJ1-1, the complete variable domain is DTGVSQNPRHKITKRGQNVTFRCDPISEHNRLYWYRQTLGQGPEFLTYFQNEAQLEKSRLLSDRFSAERPKGSFSTLEIQRTEQGDSAMYLCASSLLVTEAFFGQGTRLTVV.

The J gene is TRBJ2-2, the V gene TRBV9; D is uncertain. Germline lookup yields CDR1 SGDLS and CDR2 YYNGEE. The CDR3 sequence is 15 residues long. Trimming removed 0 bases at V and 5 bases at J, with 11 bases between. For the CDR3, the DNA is TGTGCCAGCAGCGTAGAGGGCAGACCAACCGGGGAGCTGTTTTTT. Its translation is CASSVEGRPTGELFF. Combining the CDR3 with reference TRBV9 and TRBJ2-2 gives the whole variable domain DSGVTQTPKHLITATGQRVTLRCSPRSGDLSVYWYQQSLDQGLQFLIQYYNGEERAKGNILERFSAQQFPDLHSELNLSSLELGDSALYFCASSVEGRPTGELFFGEGSRLTVL.

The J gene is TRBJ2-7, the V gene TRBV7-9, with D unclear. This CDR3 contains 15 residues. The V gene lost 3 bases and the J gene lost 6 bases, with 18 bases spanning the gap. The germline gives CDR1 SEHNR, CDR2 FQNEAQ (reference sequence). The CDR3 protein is CASSFATGWWGEQYF. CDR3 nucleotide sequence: TGTGCCAGCAGCTTTGCTACTGGCTGGTGGGGCGAGCAGTACTTC.

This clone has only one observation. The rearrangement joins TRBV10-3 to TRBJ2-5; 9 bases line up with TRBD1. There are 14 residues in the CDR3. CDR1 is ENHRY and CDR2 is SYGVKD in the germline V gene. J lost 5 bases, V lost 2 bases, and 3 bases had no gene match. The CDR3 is CAISEGTGQETQYF. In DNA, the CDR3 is TGTGCCATCAGTGAGGGGACAGGGCAGGAGACCCAGTACTTC.